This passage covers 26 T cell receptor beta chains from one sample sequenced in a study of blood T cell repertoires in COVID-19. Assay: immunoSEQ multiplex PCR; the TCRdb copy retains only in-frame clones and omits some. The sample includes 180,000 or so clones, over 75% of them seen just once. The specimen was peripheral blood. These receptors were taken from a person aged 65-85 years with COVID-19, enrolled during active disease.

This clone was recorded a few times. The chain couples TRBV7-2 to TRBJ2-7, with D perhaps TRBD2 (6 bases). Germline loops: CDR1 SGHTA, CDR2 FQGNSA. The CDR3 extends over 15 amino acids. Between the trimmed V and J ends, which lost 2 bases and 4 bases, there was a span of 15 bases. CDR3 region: CASSLLPSGDYEQYF. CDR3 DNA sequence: TGTGCCAGCAGCTTACTCCCCTCGGGGGATTACGAGCAGTACTTC.

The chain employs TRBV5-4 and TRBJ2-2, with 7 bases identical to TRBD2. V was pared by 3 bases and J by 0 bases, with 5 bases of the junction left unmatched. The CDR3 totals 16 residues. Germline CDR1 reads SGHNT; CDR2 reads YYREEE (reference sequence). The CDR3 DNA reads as TGTGCCAGCAGCTCGGGGGGTGTCTCGAACACCGGGGAGCTGTTTTTT. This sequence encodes CASSSGGVSNTGELFF.

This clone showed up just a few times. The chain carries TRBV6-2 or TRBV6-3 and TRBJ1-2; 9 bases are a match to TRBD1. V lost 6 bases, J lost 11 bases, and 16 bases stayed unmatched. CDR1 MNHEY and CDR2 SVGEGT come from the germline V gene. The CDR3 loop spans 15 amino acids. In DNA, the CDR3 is TGTGCCAGCAGCGTGGGAACAGGGGGCGTGAATCCTTACACCTTC. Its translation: CASSVGTGGVNPYTF.

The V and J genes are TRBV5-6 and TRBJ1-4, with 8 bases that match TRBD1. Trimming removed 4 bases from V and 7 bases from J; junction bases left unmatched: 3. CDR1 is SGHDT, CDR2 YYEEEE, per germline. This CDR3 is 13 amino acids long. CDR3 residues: CASSRDRPEKLFF. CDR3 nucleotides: TGTGCCAGCAGCCGGGACAGGCCTGAAAAACTGTTTTTT. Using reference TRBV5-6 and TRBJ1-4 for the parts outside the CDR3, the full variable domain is DAGVTQSPTHLIKTRGQQVTLRCSPKSGHDTVSWYQQALGQGPQFIFQYYEEEERQRGNFPDRFSGHQFPNYSSELNVNALLLGDSALYLCASSRDRPEKLFFGSGTQLSVL.

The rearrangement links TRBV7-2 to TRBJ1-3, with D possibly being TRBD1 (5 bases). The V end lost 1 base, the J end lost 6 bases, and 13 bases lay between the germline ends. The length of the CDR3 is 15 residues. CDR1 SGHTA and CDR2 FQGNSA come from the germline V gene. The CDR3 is CASSLDIGTINTIYF. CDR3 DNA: TGTGCCAGCAGCTTAGATATAGGGACTATAAACACCATATATTTT.

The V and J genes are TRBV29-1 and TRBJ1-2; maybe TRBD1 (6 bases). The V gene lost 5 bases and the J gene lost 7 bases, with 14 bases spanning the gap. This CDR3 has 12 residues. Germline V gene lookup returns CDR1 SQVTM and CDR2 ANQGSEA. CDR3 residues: CSVLSQGSGYTF. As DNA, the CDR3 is TGCAGCGTTTTATCACAGGGAAGTGGCTACACCTTC.

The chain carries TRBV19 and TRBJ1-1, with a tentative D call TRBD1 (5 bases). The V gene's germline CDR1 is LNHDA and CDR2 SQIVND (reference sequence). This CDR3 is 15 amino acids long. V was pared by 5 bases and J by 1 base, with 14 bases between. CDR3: CASSLSSRANTEAFF. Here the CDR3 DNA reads TGTGCCAGTAGTCTTTCCAGCAGGGCGAACACTGAAGCTTTCTTT.

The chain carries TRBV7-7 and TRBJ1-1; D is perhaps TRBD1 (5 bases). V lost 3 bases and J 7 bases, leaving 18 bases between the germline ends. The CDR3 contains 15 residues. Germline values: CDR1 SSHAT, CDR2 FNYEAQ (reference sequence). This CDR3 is CASSFVPGLKIEAFF. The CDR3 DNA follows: TGTGCCAGCAGCTTTGTGCCAGGGCTTAAGATTGAAGCTTTCTTT.

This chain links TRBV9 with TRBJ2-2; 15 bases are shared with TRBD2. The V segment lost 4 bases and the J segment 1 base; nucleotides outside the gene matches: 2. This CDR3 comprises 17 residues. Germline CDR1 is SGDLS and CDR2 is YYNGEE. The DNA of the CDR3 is TGTGCCAGCAGCCCGGGACTAGCGGGGGGGAACACCGGGGAGCTGTTTTTT. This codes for CASSPGLAGGNTGELFF.

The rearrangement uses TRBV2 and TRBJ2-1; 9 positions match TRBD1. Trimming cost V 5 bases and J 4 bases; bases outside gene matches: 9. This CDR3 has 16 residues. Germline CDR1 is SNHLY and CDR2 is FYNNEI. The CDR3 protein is CASSPTGGAIYNEQFF. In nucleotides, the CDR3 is TGTGCCAGCAGTCCTACAGGGGGCGCGATATACAATGAGCAGTTCTTC.

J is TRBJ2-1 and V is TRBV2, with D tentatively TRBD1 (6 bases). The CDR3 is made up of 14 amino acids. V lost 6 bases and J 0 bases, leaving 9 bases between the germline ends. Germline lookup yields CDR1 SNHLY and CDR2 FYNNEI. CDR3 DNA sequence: TGTGCCAGCAGGGACAGTCTCTCCTACAATGAGCAGTTCTTC. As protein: CASRDSLSYNEQFF. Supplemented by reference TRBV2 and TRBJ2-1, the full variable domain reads EPEVTQTPSHQVTQMGQEVILRCVPISNHLYFYWYRQILGQKVEFLVSFYNNEISEKSEIFDDQFSVERPDGSNFTLKIRSTKLEDSAMYFCASRDSLSYNEQFFGPGTRLTVL.

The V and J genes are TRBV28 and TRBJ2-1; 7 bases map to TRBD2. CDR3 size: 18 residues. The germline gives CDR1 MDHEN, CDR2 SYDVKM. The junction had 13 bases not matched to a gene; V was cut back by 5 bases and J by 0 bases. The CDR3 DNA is TGTGCCAGCAGTCAACTAGCGAACCGAAATCCCTCCTACAATGAGCAGTTCTTC. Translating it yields CASSQLANRNPSYNEQFF.

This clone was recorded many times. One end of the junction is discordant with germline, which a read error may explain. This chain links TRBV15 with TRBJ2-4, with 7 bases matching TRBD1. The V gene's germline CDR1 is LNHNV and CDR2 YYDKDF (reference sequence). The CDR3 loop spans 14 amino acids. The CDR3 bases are TGTGCCACCAGCAGAGATCATGCCGGGACAGAGGGTCACTTC. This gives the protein CATSRDHAGTEGHF.

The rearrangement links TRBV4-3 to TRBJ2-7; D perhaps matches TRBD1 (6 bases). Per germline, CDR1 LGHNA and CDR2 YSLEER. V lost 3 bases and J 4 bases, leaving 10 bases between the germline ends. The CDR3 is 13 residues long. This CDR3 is CASSQAQGYEQYF. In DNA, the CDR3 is TGCGCCAGCAGCCAGGCACAGGGATACGAGCAGTACTTC.

The CDR3 region has the DNA TGTGCCAGCAGCTTAGCGGTTACTAGCGGGCAGTTCTTC. Amino acids: CASSLAVTSGQFF. The chain couples TRBV7-9 to TRBJ2-1; 8 nucleotides match TRBD2. With 0 bases clipped from V and 12 bases from J, the junction kept 4 bases outside the gene matches. The CDR3 length is 13 residues. Germline V gene data show CDR1 as SEHNR and CDR2 as FQNEAQ (reference sequence).

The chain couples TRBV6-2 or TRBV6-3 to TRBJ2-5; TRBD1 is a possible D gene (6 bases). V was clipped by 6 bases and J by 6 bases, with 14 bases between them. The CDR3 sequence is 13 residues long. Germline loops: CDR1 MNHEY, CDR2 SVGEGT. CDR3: CASSPTGTQTQYF. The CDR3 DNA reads TGTGCCAGCAGCCCTACCGGGACACAGACCCAGTACTTC.

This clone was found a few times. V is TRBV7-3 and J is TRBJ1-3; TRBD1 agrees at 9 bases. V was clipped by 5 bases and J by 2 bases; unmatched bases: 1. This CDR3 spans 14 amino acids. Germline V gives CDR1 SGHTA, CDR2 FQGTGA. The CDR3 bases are TGTGCCAGCAGCAGACAGGGGGCTGGAAACACCATATATTTT. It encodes CASSRQGAGNTIYF. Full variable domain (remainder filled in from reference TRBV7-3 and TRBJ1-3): GAGVSQTPSNKVTEKGKYVELRCDPISGHTALYWYRQSLGQGPEFLIYFQGTGAADDSGLPNDRFFAVRPEGSVSTLKIQRTERGDSAVYLCASSRQGAGNTIYFGEGSWLTVV.

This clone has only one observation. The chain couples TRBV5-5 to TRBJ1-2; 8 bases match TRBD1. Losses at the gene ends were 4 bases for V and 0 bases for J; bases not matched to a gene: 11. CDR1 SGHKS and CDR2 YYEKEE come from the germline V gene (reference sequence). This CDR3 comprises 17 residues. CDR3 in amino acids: CASSTLQGQETNYGYTF. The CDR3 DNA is TGTGCCAGCAGCACCCTTCAGGGACAGGAGACTAACTATGGCTACACCTTC.

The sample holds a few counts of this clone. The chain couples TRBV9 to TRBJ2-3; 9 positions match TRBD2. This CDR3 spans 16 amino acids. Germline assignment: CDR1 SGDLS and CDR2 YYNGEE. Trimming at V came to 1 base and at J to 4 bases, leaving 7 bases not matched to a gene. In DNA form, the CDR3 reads TGTGCCAGCAGCGTAAGGGGCGGGGGGGCAGCAGATACGCAGTATTTT. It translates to CASSVRGGGAADTQYF.

The CDR3 is CASSSDRVGSPLHF. In DNA, the CDR3 is TGTGCCAGCAGCTCGGACAGGGTGGGTTCACCCCTCCACTTT. This chain links TRBV5-5 with TRBJ1-6; 8 positions agree with TRBD1. This CDR3 has 14 amino acids. The V segment lost 3 bases and the J segment 9 bases; nucleotides outside the gene matches: 5. Germline lookup yields CDR1 SGHKS and CDR2 YYEKEE (reference sequence).

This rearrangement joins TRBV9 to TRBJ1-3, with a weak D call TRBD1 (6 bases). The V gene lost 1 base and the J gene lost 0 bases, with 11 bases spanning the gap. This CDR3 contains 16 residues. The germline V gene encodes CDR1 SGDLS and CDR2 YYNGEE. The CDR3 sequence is CASSVFDRPSGNTIYF. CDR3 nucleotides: TGTGCCAGCAGCGTATTCGACAGGCCCTCTGGAAACACCATATATTTT.

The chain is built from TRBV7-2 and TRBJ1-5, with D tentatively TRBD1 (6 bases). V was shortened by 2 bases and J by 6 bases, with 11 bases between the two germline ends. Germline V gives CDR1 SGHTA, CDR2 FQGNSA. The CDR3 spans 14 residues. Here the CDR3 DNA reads TGTGCCAGCAGCTTACTACAGGGTAGTCAGCCCCAGCATTTT. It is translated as CASSLLQGSQPQHF. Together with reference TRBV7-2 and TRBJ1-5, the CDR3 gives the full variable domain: GAGVSQSPSNKVTEKGKDVELRCDPISGHTALYWYRQSLGQGLEFLIYFQGNSAPDKSGLPSDRFSAERTGGSVSTLTIQRTQQEDSAVYLCASSLLQGSQPQHFGDGTRLSIL.

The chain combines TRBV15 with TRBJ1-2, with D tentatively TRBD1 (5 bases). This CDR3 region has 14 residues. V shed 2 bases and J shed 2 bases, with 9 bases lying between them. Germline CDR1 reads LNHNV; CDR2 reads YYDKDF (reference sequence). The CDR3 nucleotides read TGTGCCACCAGCAGAACCAGGGTAAACTATGGCTACACCTTC. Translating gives CATSRTRVNYGYTF.

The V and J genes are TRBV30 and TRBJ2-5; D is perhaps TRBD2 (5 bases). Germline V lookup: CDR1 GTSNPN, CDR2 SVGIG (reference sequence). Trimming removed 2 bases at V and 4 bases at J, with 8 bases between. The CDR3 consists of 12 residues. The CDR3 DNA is TGTGCCTGGAGTACGGGAAGAGAGACCCAGTACTTC. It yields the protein CAWSTGRETQYF.

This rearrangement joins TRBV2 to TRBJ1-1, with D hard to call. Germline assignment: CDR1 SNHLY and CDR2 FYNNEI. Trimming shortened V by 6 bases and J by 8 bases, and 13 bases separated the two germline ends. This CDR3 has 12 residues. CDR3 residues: CASRLSGREAFF. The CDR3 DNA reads TGTGCCAGCAGGCTAAGTGGGAGGGAAGCTTTCTTT.

The CDR3: CASSRRDSHTGELFF. The CDR3 bases are TGTGCCAGTAGTCGTAGGGACAGCCACACCGGGGAGCTGTTTTTT. J is TRBJ2-2 and V is TRBV19; TRBD1 agrees at 7 bases. The CDR3 has 15 residues. CDR1 LNHDA and CDR2 SQIVND come from the germline V gene (reference sequence). The V segment lost 5 bases and the J segment 3 bases; nucleotides outside the gene matches: 6.